This T cell receptor (beta chain) stems from a study of CXCR3-negative and CXCR3-positive naive CD8 T cells. Study-wide context: Per-library TRB read counts averaged about 1.5 +/- 0.3 million, adding up to about 140 million in total.

UMI labels and 5' RACE were used to prepare the TRB cDNA libraries. With the 5' RACE reads reprocessed, TCRdb shows one record per CDR3 protein and no DNA. The clone table shows over 55,000 distinct CDR3 sequences, with the ten largest holding less than 25%. As concerns this clonotype: What it binds is unknown.

Per the germline V gene, CDR1 is SEHNR and CDR2 is FQNEAQ (reference sequence). CDR3 length equals 16 residues. Whole-study findings and limits: Memory CD8+ T cell repertoires were far less diverse than both naive subsets.

The specimen was memory CD8+ T cells from blood. This TCR was sampled from a human donor in good health. Some clones in this sample may be carry-over from other donors' samples. V and J are TRBV7-9 and TRBJ1-1; TCRdb indicates TRBD1, and absent DNA this call remains unverified. CDR3 sequence reads: CASSPLVGRGNTEAFF.